Listed below are T cell receptor beta chains from one sample, sequenced in a study of blood T cell repertoires in COVID-19. Measured with immunoSEQ multiplex PCR; TCRdb has only the in-frame clones, and not every one. The repertoire has approximately 300,000 clones, under 95% of them found once; the top ten carry around 18%. The sequenced sample consisted of PBMCs or T cells enriched from blood (not recorded which). The receptors originated from a young woman who had recovered from COVID-19. The CDR3 runs from the conserved cysteine through the conserved F or W. Each record gives: CDR3 length, clone size, J gene, D gene, V gene, CDR3 protein, CDR3 DNA. The D gene is left open where the match is weak. A clone size is listed for some rows: how often the clone was seen (once, few, many), or a class if it is expanded.

14 . TRBJ2-1 . TRBV11-2 CASSLVTGGGEQFF TGTGCCAGCAGCTTAGTAACAGGGGGGGGTGAGCAGTTCTTC
14 . TRBJ2-7 . TRBV28 CASSFRDLYYEQYF TGTGCCAGCAGTTTTAGGGACTTATACTACGAGCAGTACTTC
16 . TRBJ2-1 TRBD1 TRBV10-3 CAISESTGTGYNEQFF TGTGCCATCAGTGAGTCGACCGGGACAGGGTACAATGAGCAGTTCTTC
17 . TRBJ1-2 TRBD1 TRBV28 CASSFPGTGVTNYGYTF TGTGCCAGCAGTTTCCCCGGGACAGGGGTTACTAACTATGGCTACACCTTC
15 . TRBJ1-2 . TRBV7-2 CASSLVDRLLYGYTF TGTGCCAGCAGCTTAGTTGACAGGCTCCTCTATGGCTACACCTTC
20 . TRBJ2-3 TRBD2 TRBV7-4 CASSLALTSGRAQWTDTQYF TGTGCCAGCAGCTTAGCTTTGACTAGCGGGAGGGCCCAATGGACAGATACGCAGTATTTT
13 . TRBJ2-5 . TRBV27 CASSRGGSQTQYF TGTGCCAGCAGTAGGGGTGGATCCCAGACCCAGTACTTC
15 . TRBJ2-2 TRBD1 TRBV24-1 CATSEGQTNTGELFF TGTGCCACCAGTGAGGGACAGACGAACACCGGGGAGCTGTTTTTT
15 . TRBJ1-2 . TRBV6-1 CASSEESRALYGYTF TGTGCCAGCAGTGAAGAAAGCAGGGCCCTCTATGGCTACACCTTC
15 . TRBJ2-3 . TRBV19 CASSSRAGSTDTQYF TGTGCCAGTAGTTCCAGGGCGGGGAGCACAGATACGCAGTATTTT
12 . TRBJ2-7 . TRBV6-2/TRBV6-3 CASSDGGYEQYF TGTGCCAGCAGCGACGGGGGCTACGAGCAGTACTTC
13 . TRBJ1-4 . TRBV10-3 CAISPGRDEKLFF TGTGCCATCAGCCCGGGCAGGGATGAAAAACTGTTTTTT
11 . TRBJ2-7 . TRBV7-8 CASSLRYEQYF TGTGCCAGCAGCTTACGCTACGAGCAGTACTTC
17 . TRBJ2-7 . TRBV4-3 CASSQGRRRHPYYEQYF TGCGCCAGCAGCCAAGGAAGAAGGCGGCACCCCTACTACGAGCAGTACTTC
14 . TRBJ2-7 TRBD1 TRBV28 CASTSGQPKYEQYF TGTGCCTCCACCTCGGGACAGCCGAAGTACGAGCAGTACTTC
13 . TRBJ1-2 . TRBV7-2 CASSQGASYGYTF TGTGCCAGCAGCCAAGGAGCGTCCTATGGCTACACCTTC
13 few TRBJ2-7 TRBD1 TRBV13 CASSLGQSYEQYF TGTGCCAGCAGCTTGGGACAGTCCTACGAGCAGTACTTC
12 . TRBJ2-1 TRBD1 TRBV2 CASSARTGRQFF TGTGCCAGCAGTGCAAGGACAGGGCGTCAGTTCTTC
13 . TRBJ1-2 TRBD1 TRBV28 CASSLGQVYGYTF TGTGCCAGCAGTTTAGGACAGGTTTATGGCTACACCTTC
18 few TRBJ2-6 TRBD1 TRBV5-4 CASSRGPEVFSGANVLTF TGTGCCAGCAGCAGGGGGCCAGAAGTTTTCTCTGGGGCCAACGTCCTGACTTTC
14 . TRBJ1-1 . TRBV6-1 CASSEGRGRAEAFF TGTGCCAGCAGTGAGGGAAGGGGAAGGGCTGAAGCTTTCTTT
13 . TRBJ2-5 TRBD2 TRBV12-3/TRBV12-4 CASSRRGQETQYF TGTGCCAGCAGTCGGCGGGGGCAAGAGACCCAGTACTTC
15 . TRBJ2-7 TRBD2 TRBV10-3 CAISGGTSGSYEQYF TGTGCCATCAGTGGGGGGACTAGCGGGTCCTACGAGCAGTACTTC
13 . TRBJ1-2 . TRBV7-2 CASSLGLLSGYTF TGTGCCAGCAGCTTAGGACTGTTAAGTGGCTACACCTTC
13 . TRBJ2-1 . TRBV27 CASRNQGGNEQFF TGTGCCAGCCGAAATCAGGGTGGGAATGAGCAGTTCTTC
15 . TRBJ1-2 TRBD1 TRBV7-9 CASSEQGATSSGYTF TGTGCCAGCAGCGAACAGGGGGCTACTAGCTCTGGCTACACCTTC
14 . TRBJ1-2 . TRBV5-3 CARRLELTVYGYTF TGTGCCAGAAGGTTGGAGCTAACAGTCTATGGCTACACCTTC
14 . TRBJ2-7 . TRBV4-2 CASSQDKGPYEQYF TGTGCCAGCAGCCAAGATAAGGGGCCCTACGAGCAGTACTTC
19 . TRBJ1-1 . TRBV6-2/TRBV6-3 CASSFGSSPRDSRTTEAFF TGTGCCAGCAGTTTTGGGTCATCACCCCGGGACTCAAGGACCACTGAAGCTTTCTTT
14 . TRBJ2-7 TRBD2 TRBV28 CASSGLAGPREQYF TGTGCCAGCAGTGGGCTAGCGGGTCCGCGCGAGCAGTACTTC
14 . TRBJ2-1 TRBD2 TRBV29-1 CSVESLAAVDEQFF TGCAGCGTTGAAAGTCTAGCGGCCGTAGATGAGCAGTTCTTC
15 . TRBJ2-7 TRBD2 TRBV28 CASSLTGTSSYEQYF TGTGCCAGCAGCTTAACCGGGACTAGCAGCTACGAGCAGTACTTC
13 . TRBJ2-4 . TRBV7-3 CASSSNKEGIQYF TGTGCCAGCAGCTCAAATAAGGAGGGCATTCAGTACTTC
15 . TRBJ2-1 . TRBV10-3 CAISGTQPGINEQFF TGTGCCATCAGCGGAACACAGCCCGGGATCAATGAGCAGTTCTTC
13 . TRBJ2-7 . TRBV20-1 CSASAGGSYEQYF TGCAGTGCTAGTGCTGGCGGCTCCTACGAGCAGTACTTC
15 . TRBJ2-1 TRBD2 TRBV4-3 CASSHPGGPYNEQFF TGCGCCAGCAGCCACCCGGGGGGGCCATACAATGAGCAGTTCTTC
14 . TRBJ2-3 . TRBV28 CASSFGRSTGTQYF TGTGCCAGCAGTTTCGGCCGATCCACAGGTACGCAGTATTTT
14 . TRBJ2-7 TRBD1 TRBV6-5 CASRGGQGLDEQYF TGTGCCAGCAGGGGGGGACAGGGGCTGGACGAGCAGTACTTC
15 . TRBJ2-1 TRBD2 TRBV3-1/TRBV3-2 CASTLGTSGYNEQFF TGTGCCAGCACCCTTGGGACTAGCGGTTACAATGAGCAGTTCTTC
14 . TRBJ1-2 . TRBV2 CASRHRDINYGYTF TGTGCCAGCAGGCACCGGGACATTAACTATGGCTACACCTTC
18 . TRBJ2-1 TRBD2 TRBV6-1 CASSEVSSGGVKYNEQFF TGTGCCAGCAGTGAAGTCAGTAGCGGGGGGGTAAAATACAATGAGCAGTTCTTC
12 . TRBJ1-5 . TRBV23-1 CASSQPDQPQHF TGCGCCAGCAGTCAACCCGATCAGCCCCAGCATTTT
14 . TRBJ2-5 . TRBV5-6 CASSLVGAGETQYF TGTGCCAGCAGCTTGGTAGGGGCCGGAGAGACCCAGTACTTC
14 . TRBJ2-6 . TRBV29-1 CSVSAGVGANVLTF TGCAGCGTTAGCGCAGGGGTTGGGGCCAACGTCCTGACTTTC
14 once TRBJ2-3 TRBD2 TRBV10-3 CAITRAGETDTQYF TGTGCCATCACCAGAGCGGGAGAGACAGATACGCAGTATTTT
13 . TRBJ1-4 . TRBV28 CASRATGDEKLFF TGTGCCAGCAGGGCAACGGGGGATGAAAAACTGTTTTTT
13 . TRBJ2-7 TRBD1 TRBV28 CASRTGQGREQYF TGTGCCAGCAGAACAGGACAGGGTCGCGAGCAGTACTTC
16 . TRBJ2-7 TRBD1 TRBV4-3 CASSQGDRGSSYEQYF TGCGCCAGCAGCCAAGGGGACAGGGGAAGCTCCTACGAGCAGTACTTC
15 . TRBJ1-1 . TRBV10-2 CASSAGGIGNTEAFF TGCGCCAGCAGTGCGGGGGGCATAGGGAACACTGAAGCTTTCTTT
15 . TRBJ1-5 TRBD1 TRBV6-2/TRBV6-3 CASSYTAGGYQPQHF TGTGCCAGCAGTTACACAGCAGGGGGCTATCAGCCCCAGCATTTT
14 . TRBJ1-6 . TRBV5-1 CASSLAREGSPLHF TGCGCCAGCAGCCTCGCCAGGGAGGGCTCACCCCTCCACTTT
14 . TRBJ1-3 . TRBV5-1 CASSITGTGNTIYF TGCGCCAGCAGCATAACAGGGACTGGAAACACCATATATTTT
14 . TRBJ1-3 . TRBV3-1/TRBV3-2 CASSQGHSGNTIYF TGTGCCAGCAGCCAAGGGCATTCTGGAAACACCATATATTTT
15 . TRBJ1-1 . TRBV18 CASSPQFGGGTEAFF TGTGCCAGCTCACCACAATTCGGCGGCGGCACTGAAGCTTTCTTT
13 . TRBJ2-1 . TRBV9 CASSVGGINEQFF TGTGCCAGCAGCGTAGGCGGTATCAATGAGCAGTTCTTC
13 . TRBJ2-2 . TRBV5-6 CASILTLTGELFF TGTGCCAGCATCCTGACATTGACCGGGGAGCTGTTTTTT
14 once TRBJ2-2 . TRBV4-1 CASSQVSGTGELFF TGCGCCAGCAGCCAAGTAAGCGGCACCGGGGAGCTGTTTTTT
14 . TRBJ2-5 TRBD2 TRBV6-5 CASRASGSTETQYF TGTGCCAGCCGGGCTAGCGGGAGTACGGAGACCCAGTACTTC
16 . TRBJ2-2 . TRBV24-1 CATSVSTGANTGELFF TGTGCCACCAGTGTCAGCACCGGGGCGAACACCGGGGAGCTGTTTTTT
15 . TRBJ1-2 . TRBV24-1 CATSDRGGGNYGYTF TGTGCCACCAGTGATCGAGGGGGTGGTAACTATGGCTACACCTTC